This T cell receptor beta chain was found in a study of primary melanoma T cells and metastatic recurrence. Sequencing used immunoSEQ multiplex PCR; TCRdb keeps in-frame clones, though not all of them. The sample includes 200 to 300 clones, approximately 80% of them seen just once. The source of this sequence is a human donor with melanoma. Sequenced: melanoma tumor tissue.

CDR3 sequence: CASSEVQGHTEAFF. The CDR3 DNA sequence: TGTGCCAGCAGTGAAGTACAGGGACACACTGAAGCTTTCTTT. The rearrangement joins TRBV25-1 to TRBJ1-1, with D possibly matching TRBD1 (6 bases). This CDR3 comprises 14 residues. V was pared by 2 bases and J by 3 bases, with 10 bases between. Germline assignment: CDR1 MGHDK and CDR2 SYGVNS.